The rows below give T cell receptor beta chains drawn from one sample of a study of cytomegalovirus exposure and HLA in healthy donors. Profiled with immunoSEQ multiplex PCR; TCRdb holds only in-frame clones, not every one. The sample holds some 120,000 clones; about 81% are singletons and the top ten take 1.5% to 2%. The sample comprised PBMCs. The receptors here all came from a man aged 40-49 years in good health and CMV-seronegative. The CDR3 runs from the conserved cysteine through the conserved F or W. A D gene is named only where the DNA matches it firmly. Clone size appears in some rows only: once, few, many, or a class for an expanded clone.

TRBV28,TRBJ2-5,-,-,TGTGCCAGCAGCCCTCCACAGGGACGAGAGACCCAGTACTTC,CASSPPQGRETQYF
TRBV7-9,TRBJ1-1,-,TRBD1,TGTGCCAGCAGCCTAGGACAGGGGGCGAACACTGAAGCTTTCTTT,CASSLGQGANTEAFF
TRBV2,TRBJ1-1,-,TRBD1,TGTGCCAGCAGCAAGACAGGGGCCGAAGCTTTCTTT,CASSKTGAEAFF
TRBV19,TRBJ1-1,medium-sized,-,TGTGCCAGTAGTCCTACTAGGACAGTGGGCCGAAGAGTTGAAGCTTTCTTT,CASSPTRTVGRRVEAFF
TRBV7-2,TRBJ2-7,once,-,TGTGCCAGCAACGATCCGGGACTGACGAGCTCCTACGAGCAGTACTTC,CASNDPGLTSSYEQYF
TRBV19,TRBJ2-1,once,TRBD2,TGTGCCAGTAGCACGACTAGCTACTATCTCAATGAGCAGTTCTTC,CASSTTSYYLNEQFF
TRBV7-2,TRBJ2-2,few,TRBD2,TGTGCCAGCAACTTCGGGGGGAGCACCGGGGAGCTGTTTTTT,CASNFGGSTGELFF
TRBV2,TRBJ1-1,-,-,TGTGCCAGAGGGGGGAACACTGAAGCTTTCTTT,CARGGNTEAFF
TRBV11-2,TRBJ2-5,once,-,TGTGCCAGCTCCTCGGGTCAGGGACTTCAAGAGACCCAGTACTTC,CASSSGQGLQETQYF
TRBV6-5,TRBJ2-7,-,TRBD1,TGTGCCAGCAGGGCACAGGGGAGATACGAGCAGTACTTC,CASRAQGRYEQYF
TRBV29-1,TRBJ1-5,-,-,TGCAGCGTGGTCTCGGGGAATCAGCCCCAGCATTTT,CSVVSGNQPQHF
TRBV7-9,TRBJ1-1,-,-,TGTGCCAGCAGCCCTCTAAGCACTGAAGCTTTCTTT,CASSPLSTEAFF
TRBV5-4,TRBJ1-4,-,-,TGTGCCAGCAGCTTGTCCGTGGCGGCAACTAATGAAAAACTGTTTTTT,CASSLSVAATNEKLFF
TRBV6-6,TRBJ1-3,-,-,TGTGCCAGCAGTCCCGACGGGGGAAACACCATATATTTT,CASSPDGGNTIYF
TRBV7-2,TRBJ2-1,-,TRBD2,TGTGCCAGCAGCTCGCCCGGACTAGCGGTAGTGAATGAGCAGTTCTTC,CASSSPGLAVVNEQFF
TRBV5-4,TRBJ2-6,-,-,TGTGCCAGCAGCCTGAACGGGGGGCTTGGTGGGGCCAACGTCCTGACTTTC,CASSLNGGLGGANVLTF
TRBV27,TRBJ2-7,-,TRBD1,TGTGCCAGCAGTTCACAGGGGCCTTCGGAATACGAGCAGTACTTC,CASSSQGPSEYEQYF
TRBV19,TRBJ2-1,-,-,TGTGCCAGTAGTATAGTAGGAGCAGAGCAGTTCTTC,CASSIVGAEQFF
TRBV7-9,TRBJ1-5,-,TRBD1,TGTGCCAGCAGCTCATCGACAGGGGAGCATCAGCCCCAGCATTTT,CASSSSTGEHQPQHF
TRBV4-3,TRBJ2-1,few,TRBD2,TGCGCCAGCAGCCAAGTGGGGACTAGCGGGAGAGGGGAGCAGTTCTTC,CASSQVGTSGRGEQFF
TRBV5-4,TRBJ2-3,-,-,TGTGCCAGCAGCTTGCAGGGGGGCAGGGAGAATACGCAGTATTTT,CASSLQGGRENTQYF
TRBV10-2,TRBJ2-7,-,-,TGCGCCAGCAGTGATGGACAGATTTACGAGCAGTACTTC,CASSDGQIYEQYF
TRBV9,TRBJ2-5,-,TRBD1,TGTGCCAGCAGCGTAGGGACAGGGGTGGAGACCCGGTACTTC,CASSVGTGVETRYF
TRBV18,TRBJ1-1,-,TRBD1,TGTGCCAGCTCACCACCTCGGACAGGTATGAACACTGAAGCTTTCTTT,CASSPPRTGMNTEAFF
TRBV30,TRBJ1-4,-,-,TGTGCCTGGAGTGAGACAGCAACTAATGAAAAACTGTTTTTT,CAWSETATNEKLFF
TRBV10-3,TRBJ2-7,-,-,TGTGCCATCAGGGCGGTAGACGAGCAGTACTTC,CAIRAVDEQYF
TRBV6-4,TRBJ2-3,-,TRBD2,TGTGCCAGCAGCCCTAGCGGGGGGCGGGATACGCAGTATTTT,CASSPSGGRDTQYF
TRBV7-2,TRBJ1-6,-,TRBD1,TGTGCCAGCAGCTTAAAGGGGGCGGGTTCACCCCTCCACTTT,CASSLKGAGSPLHF
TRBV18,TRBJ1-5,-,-,TGTGCCAGCTCACCGTCCCAGGGTGGCAATCAGCCCCAGCATTTT,CASSPSQGGNQPQHF
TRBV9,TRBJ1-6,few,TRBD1,TGTGCCAGCGGGGGGGGACAGGGTTATTCACCCCTCCACTTT,CASGGGQGYSPLHF
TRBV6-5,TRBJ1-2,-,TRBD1,TGTGCCAGCAGTTACTCCGGACAGGGTAGCTATGGCTACACCTTC,CASSYSGQGSYGYTF
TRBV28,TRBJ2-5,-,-,TGTGCCAGCAGTTCCACCCAGGCACGTCAAGAGACCCAGTACTTC,CASSSTQARQETQYF
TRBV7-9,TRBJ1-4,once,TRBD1,TGTGCCAGCAGCCGGGACAGGCTAGAAAAACTGTTTTTT,CASSRDRLEKLFF
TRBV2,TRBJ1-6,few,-,TGTGGCAGGGAGAATTCACCCCTCCACTTT,CGRENSPLHF
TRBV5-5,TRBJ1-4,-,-,TGTGCCAGCAGCCCCATCCATCCCCGGGGTGGGGATGAAAAACTGTTTTTT,CASSPIHPRGGDEKLFF
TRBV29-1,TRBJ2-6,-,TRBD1,TGCAGCGTTACAGGGGTTGGGGCCAACGTCCTGACTTTC,CSVTGVGANVLTF
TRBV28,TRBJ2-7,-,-,TGTGCCAGCAGTTTATCTAGTCCAGGGAAGTCCTACGAGCAGTACTTC,CASSLSSPGKSYEQYF
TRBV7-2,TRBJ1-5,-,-,TGTGCCAGCAGCCAGGCGGGGTCCGGGAAGCCCCAGCATTTT,CASSQAGSGKPQHF
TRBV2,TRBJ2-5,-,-,TGTGCCAGCAGTGAATGGGGGACACAGGTGGGGCAGGTGGAGACCCAGTACTTC,CASSEWGTQVGQVETQYF
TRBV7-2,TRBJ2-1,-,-,TGTGCCAGCAGCTATAGCTTTGAGCAGTTCTTC,CASSYSFEQFF
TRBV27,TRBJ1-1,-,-,TGTGCCAGCAGACCGCGAGAAAGTGGGGAGGCTTTCTTT,CASRPRESGEAFF
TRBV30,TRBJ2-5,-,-,TGTGCCTGGGGGGGTGCTAGCGCTGAGACCCAGTACTTC,CAWGGASAETQYF
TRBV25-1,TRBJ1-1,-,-,TGTGCCAGCACACAAAGATGGACTTCTCCCATGAACACTGAAGCTTTCTTT,CASTQRWTSPMNTEAFF
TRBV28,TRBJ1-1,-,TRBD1,TGTGCCAGCAGTCCTCAGACAGGGGTGAACACTGAAGCTTTCTTT,CASSPQTGVNTEAFF
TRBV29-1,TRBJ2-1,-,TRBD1,TGCAGCGTTGGACACAGGGGAAATGAGCAGTTCTTC,CSVGHRGNEQFF
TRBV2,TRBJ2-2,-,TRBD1,TGTGCCAGCATAGGGACAGGGGGCCTTGCCGGGGAGCTGTTTTTT,CASIGTGGLAGELFF
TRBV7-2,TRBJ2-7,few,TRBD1,TGTGCCAGCAGCCCCCGGACAGGAGCCTACGAGCAGTACTTC,CASSPRTGAYEQYF
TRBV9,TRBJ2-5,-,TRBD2,TGTGCCAGCAGCGTAGGGACTAGCGGGAGTGGTGAGACCCAGTACTTC,CASSVGTSGSGETQYF
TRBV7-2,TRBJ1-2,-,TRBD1,TGTGCCAGCAGCTTAGAGGGACAGGTGATTAACTATGGCTACACCTTC,CASSLEGQVINYGYTF
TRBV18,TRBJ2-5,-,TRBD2,TGTGCCAGCTCAACGGGACTAGCGGGATGGGGGGAGACCCAGTACTTC,CASSTGLAGWGETQYF
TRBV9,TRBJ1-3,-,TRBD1,TGTGCCAGCAGCCCGAGGACAGGGGCCGGAAACACCATATATTTT,CASSPRTGAGNTIYF
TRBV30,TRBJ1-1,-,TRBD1,TGTGCCTGCCCTGGGGGGGACAGGGTGGCTGAAGCTTTCTTT,CACPGGDRVAEAFF
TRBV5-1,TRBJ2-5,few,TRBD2,TGCGCCAGCAATAGCGGGGGGAGCCAAGAGACCCAGTACTTC,CASNSGGSQETQYF
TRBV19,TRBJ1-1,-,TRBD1,TGTGCCAGTAGTATACCCGACAGGGGGCCTGAAGCTTTCTTT,CASSIPDRGPEAFF
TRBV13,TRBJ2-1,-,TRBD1,TGTGCCAGCAGCCCCGGACAGGCGGGTGAGCAGTTCTTC,CASSPGQAGEQFF